This TCR beta chain emerged from a study of T cell repertoires in cytomegalovirus infection. Whole-study context: Carrying CMV and the relevant HLA type showed in public TCR beta signatures.

Note on this clonotype: Antigen unknown.

Study-level points and caveats: Frequencies of public TCR beta families were cumulated, and this identified carriers of CMV plus the relevant HLA. It was HLA-C-restricted CMV-specific TCR beta clonotypes that dominated the response ex vivo.

TCRdb re-analysed the reads in MiXCR, keeping a single row per CDR3 protein. The table lists tens of thousands of distinct CDR3 sequences, about 30% of them singletons, with roughly three fifths in the top ten. The source was CD8+ T cells from cultured PBMCs, collected from culture after CMV antigen stimulation. This clonotype was obtained from a human donor in good health (CMV status not recorded). Some clones in this sample may be carry-over from other donors' samples.

The DNA of the CDR3 is TGTGCCAGCAGCCGCGAAGACTGGGACAATGAGCAGTTCTTC. Translating gives CASSREDWDNEQFF. This sequence joins TRBV5-5 and TRBJ2-1; the D is unclear. V was cut by 4 bases and J by 5 bases, with 13 bases left in between. The CDR3 is made up of 14 amino acids. Germline lookup yields CDR1 SGHKS and CDR2 YYEKEE (reference sequence).